The 3 T cell receptor beta chains given below trace back to one sample, sequenced in a study of T cell responses to AZD1222 COVID-19 vaccine. Generated by immunoSEQ multiplex PCR, the TCRdb table keeps only in-frame clones and is missing some. The sample includes tens of thousands of clones, 87% seen only once; the top ten take less than 3.5%. The source was peripheral blood, collected 28 days after the second AZD1222 dose. These TCRs come from an adult who received the AZD1222 COVID-19 vaccine.

The chain joins TRBV10-3 to TRBJ1-2, with D possibly matching TRBD1 (5 bases). The CDR3 totals 14 residues. From germline, CDR1 is ENHRY and CDR2 SYGVKD. Deletions cut 3 bases from V and 3 bases from J, with 11 bases between. As DNA, the CDR3 is TGTGCCATCAGTGAACCGGACAAAGACTATGGCTACACCTTC. Translating gives CAISEPDKDYGYTF.

V and J are TRBV5-1 and TRBJ2-2, with 7 positions matching TRBD1. Germline CDR1 reads SGHRS; CDR2 reads YFSETQ. The CDR3 runs to 14 residues. J was trimmed by 6 bases and V by 3 bases; bases with no gene match: 5. CDR3 in DNA: TGCGCCAGCAGCTCGCGGACAGGTTCCGGGGAGCTGTTTTTT. Translation gives CASSSRTGSGELFF.

The V gene is TRBV5-1, the J gene TRBJ2-7; D remains unclear. V was trimmed by 0 bases and J by 2 bases, leaving 6 bases between them. CDR1 and CDR2 (germline): SGHRS, YFSETQ. The CDR3 runs 13 residues. The CDR3 loop is CASSLGRAYEQYF. CDR3 bases: TGCGCCAGCAGCTTGGGTAGGGCCTACGAGCAGTACTTC.